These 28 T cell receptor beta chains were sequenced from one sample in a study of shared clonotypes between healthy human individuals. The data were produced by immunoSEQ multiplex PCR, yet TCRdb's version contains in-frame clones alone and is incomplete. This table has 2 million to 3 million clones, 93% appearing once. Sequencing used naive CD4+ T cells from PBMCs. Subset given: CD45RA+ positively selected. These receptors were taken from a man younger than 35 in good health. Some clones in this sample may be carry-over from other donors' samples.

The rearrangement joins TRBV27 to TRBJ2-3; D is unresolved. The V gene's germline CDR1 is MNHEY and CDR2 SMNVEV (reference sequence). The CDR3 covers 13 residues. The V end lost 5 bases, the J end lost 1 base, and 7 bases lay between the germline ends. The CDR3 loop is CASSAAGTDTQYF. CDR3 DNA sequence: TGTGCCAGCAGTGCCGCCGGCACAGATACGCAGTATTTT.

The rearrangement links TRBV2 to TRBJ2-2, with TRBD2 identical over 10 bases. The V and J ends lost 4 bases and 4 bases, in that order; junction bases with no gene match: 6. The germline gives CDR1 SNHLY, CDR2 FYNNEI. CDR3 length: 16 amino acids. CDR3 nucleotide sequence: TGTGCCAGCAGTGGGAATAGCGGGAGGCCCACCGGGGAGCTGTTTTTT. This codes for CASSGNSGRPTGELFF.

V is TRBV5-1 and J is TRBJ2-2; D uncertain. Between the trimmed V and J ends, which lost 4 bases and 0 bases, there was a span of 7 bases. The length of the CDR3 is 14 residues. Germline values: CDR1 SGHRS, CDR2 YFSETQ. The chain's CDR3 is CASSIRTNTGELFF. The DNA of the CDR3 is TGCGCCAGCAGCATCCGAACGAACACCGGGGAGCTGTTTTTT. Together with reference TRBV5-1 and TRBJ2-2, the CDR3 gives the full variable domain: KAGVTQTPRYLIKTRGQQVTLSCSPISGHRSVSWYQQTPGQGLQFLFEYFSETQRNKGNFPGRFSGRQFSNSRSEMNVSTLELGDSALYLCASSIRTNTGELFFGEGSRLTVL.

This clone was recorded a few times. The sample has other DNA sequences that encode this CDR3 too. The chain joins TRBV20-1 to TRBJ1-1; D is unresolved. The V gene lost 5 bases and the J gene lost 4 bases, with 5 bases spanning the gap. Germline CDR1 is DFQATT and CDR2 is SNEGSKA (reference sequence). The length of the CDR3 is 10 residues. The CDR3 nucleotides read TGCAGTGCTCTAGGCACTGAAGCTTTCTTT. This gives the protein CSALGTEAFF.

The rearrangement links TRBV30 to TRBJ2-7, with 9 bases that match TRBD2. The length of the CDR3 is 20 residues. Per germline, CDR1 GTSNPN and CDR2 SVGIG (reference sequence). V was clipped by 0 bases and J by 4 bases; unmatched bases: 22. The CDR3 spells CAWSVQRDRIKSGRRYEQYF. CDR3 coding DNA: TGTGCCTGGAGTGTACAAAGGGATCGGATTAAAAGCGGGAGGCGATACGAGCAGTACTTC.

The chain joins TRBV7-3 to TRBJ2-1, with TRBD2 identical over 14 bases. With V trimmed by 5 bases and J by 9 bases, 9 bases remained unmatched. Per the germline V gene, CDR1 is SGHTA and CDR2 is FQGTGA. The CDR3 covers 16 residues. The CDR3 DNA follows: TGTGCCAGCAGCCGACTAGCGGGAGGGCCGAGGGGTGAGCAGTTCTTC. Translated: CASSRLAGGPRGEQFF.

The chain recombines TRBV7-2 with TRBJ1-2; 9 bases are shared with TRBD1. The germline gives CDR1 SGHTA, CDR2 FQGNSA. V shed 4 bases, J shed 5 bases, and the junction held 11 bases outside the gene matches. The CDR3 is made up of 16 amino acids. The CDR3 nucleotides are TGTGCCAGCAGCTCCCACCTGGGACAGGGTGGGTATGGCTACACCTTC. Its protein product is CASSSHLGQGGYGYTF.

The CDR3 DNA is TGTGCCAGTAGTATAAGCACAGGGACCATGGCTAACTATGGCTACACCTTC. This translates into CASSISTGTMANYGYTF. The rearrangement links TRBV19 to TRBJ1-2, with D perhaps TRBD1 (6 bases). This CDR3 is 17 amino acids long. The V end lost 2 bases, the J end lost 0 bases, and 16 bases lay between the germline ends. The germline gives CDR1 LNHDA, CDR2 SQIVND (reference sequence).

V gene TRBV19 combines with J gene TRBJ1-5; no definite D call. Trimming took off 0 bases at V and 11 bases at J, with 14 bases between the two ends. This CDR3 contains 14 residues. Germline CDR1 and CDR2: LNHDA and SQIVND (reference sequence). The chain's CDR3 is CASSIEGGTGTQHF. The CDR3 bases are TGTGCCAGTAGTATAGAAGGAGGAACCGGGACCCAGCATTTT.

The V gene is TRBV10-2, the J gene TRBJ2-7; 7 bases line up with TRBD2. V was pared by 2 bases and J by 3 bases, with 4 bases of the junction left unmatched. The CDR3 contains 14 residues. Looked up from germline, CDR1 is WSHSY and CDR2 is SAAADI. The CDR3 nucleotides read TGCGCCAGCAGTGAGATGGCTAGCGGCTACGAGCAGTACTTC. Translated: CASSEMASGYEQYF.

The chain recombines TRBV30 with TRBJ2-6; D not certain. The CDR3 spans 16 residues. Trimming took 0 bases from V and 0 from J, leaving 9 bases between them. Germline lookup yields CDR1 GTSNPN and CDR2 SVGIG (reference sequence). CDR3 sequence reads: CAWSVKHLSGANVLTF. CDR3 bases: TGTGCCTGGAGTGTGAAACACCTCTCTGGGGCCAACGTCCTGACTTTC.

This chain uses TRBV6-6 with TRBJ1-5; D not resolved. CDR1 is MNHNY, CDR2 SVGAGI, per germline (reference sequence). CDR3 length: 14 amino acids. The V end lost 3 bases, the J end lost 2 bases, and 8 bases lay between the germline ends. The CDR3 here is CASSYSLGNQPQHF. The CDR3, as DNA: TGTGCCAGCAGTTATAGTCTTGGCAATCAGCCCCAGCATTTT.

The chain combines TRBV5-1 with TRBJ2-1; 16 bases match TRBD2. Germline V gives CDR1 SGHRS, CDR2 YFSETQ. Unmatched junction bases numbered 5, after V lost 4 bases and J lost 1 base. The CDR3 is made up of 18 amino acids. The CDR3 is CASSPGTSGGGSYNEQFF. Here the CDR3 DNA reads TGCGCCAGCAGCCCCGGGACTAGCGGGGGGGGATCCTACAATGAGCAGTTCTTC.

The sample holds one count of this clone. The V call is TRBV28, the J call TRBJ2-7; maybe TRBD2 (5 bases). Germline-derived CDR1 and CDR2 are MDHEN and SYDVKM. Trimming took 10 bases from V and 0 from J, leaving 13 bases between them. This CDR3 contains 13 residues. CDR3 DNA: TGTGCCACCCAACGGGGAACCTCCTACGAGCAGTACTTC. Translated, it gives CATQRGTSYEQYF.

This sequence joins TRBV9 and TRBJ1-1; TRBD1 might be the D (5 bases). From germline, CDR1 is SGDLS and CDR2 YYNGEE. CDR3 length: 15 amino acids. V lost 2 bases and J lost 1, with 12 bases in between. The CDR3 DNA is TGTGCCAGCAGCGTTACAACCACAGGGAACACTGAAGCTTTCTTT. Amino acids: CASSVTTTGNTEAFF.

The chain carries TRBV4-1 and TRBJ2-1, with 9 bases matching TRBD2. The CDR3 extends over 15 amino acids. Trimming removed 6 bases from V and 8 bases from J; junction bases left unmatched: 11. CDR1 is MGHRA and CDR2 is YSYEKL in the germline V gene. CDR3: CASSIAGVMTYEQFF. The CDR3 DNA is TGCGCCAGCAGTATAGCGGGAGTAATGACGTATGAGCAGTTCTTC.

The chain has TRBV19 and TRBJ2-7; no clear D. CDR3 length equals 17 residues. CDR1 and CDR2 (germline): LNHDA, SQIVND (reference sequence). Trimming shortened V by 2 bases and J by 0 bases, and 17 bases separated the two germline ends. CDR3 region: CASSITPRAGLSYEQYF. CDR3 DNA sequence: TGTGCCAGTAGTATAACCCCCCGGGCAGGTCTCTCCTACGAGCAGTACTTC.

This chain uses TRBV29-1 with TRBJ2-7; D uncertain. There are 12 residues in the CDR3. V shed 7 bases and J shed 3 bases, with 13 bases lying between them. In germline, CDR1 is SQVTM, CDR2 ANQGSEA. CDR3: CSGKDGHYEQYF. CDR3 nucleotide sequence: TGCAGCGGGAAGGACGGTCACTACGAGCAGTACTTC.

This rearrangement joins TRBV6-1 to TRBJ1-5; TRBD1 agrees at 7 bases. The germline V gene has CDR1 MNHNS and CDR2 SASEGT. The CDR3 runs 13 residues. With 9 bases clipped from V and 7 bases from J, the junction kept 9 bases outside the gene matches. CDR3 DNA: TGTGCCAGTTGGTACAGGGGTGACCAGCCCCAGCATTTT. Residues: CASWYRGDQPQHF.

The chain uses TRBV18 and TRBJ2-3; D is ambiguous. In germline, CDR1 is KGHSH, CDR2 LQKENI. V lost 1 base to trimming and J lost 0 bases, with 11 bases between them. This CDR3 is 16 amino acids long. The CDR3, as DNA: TGTGCCAGCTCACCACAAGTAGATGTTAGCACAGATACGCAGTATTTT. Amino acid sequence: CASSPQVDVSTDTQYF.

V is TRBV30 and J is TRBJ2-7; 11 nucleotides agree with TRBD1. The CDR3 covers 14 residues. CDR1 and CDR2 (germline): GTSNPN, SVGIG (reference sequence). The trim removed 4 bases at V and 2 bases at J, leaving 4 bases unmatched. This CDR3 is CAWNGQGATYEQYF. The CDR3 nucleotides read TGTGCCTGGAATGGACAGGGGGCGACCTACGAGCAGTACTTC.

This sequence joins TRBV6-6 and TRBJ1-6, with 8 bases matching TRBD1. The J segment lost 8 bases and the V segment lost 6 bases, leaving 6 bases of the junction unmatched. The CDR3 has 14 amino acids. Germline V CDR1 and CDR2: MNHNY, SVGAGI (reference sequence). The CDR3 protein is CASRFDRGDSPLHF. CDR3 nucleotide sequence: TGTGCCAGCAGATTCGACAGGGGAGATTCACCCCTCCACTTT.

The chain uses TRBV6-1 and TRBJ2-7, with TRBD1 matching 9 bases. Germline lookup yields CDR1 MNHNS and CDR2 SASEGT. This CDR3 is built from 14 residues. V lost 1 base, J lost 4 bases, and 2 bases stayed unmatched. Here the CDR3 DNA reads TGTGCCAGCAGTGAAGACAGGGGGCTGTACGAGCAGTACTTC. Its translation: CASSEDRGLYEQYF.

The CDR3 nucleotides read TGTGCCATCAGTGAGGGGCGGCAGGGGCTTTACGAGCAGTACTTC. As protein: CAISEGRQGLYEQYF. V usage is TRBV10-3 and J usage is TRBJ2-7; tentatively, D is TRBD1 (6 bases). The CDR3 covers 15 residues. V was clipped by 2 bases and J by 4 bases, with 15 bases between them. Germline loops: CDR1 ENHRY, CDR2 SYGVKD.

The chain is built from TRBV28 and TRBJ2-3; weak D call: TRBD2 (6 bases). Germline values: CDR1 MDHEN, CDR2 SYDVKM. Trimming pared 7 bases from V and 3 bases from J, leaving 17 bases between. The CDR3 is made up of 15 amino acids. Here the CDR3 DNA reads TGTGCCAGCATCCCCAACCCTGGGGGGACAGATACGCAGTATTTT. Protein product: CASIPNPGGTDTQYF.

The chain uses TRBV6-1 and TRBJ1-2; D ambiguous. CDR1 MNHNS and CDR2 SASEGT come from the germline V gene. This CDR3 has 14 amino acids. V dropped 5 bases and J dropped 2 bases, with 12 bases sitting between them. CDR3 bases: TGTGCCAGCAGTCACGGTGGAATCAACTATGGCTACACCTTC. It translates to CASSHGGINYGYTF.

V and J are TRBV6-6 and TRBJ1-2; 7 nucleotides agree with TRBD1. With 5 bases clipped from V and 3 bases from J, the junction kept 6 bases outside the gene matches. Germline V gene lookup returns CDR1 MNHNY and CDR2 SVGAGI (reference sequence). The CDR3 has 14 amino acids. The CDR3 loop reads CASSPSGTDYGYTF. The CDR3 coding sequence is TGTGCCAGCAGTCCCTCGGGGACAGACTATGGCTACACCTTC.

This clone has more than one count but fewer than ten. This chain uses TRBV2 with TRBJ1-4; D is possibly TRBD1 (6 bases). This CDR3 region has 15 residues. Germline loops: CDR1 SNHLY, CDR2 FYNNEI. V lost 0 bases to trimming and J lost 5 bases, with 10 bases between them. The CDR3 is CASSEASGGNEKLFF. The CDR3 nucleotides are TGTGCCAGCAGTGAAGCATCGGGGGGCAATGAAAAACTGTTTTTT.